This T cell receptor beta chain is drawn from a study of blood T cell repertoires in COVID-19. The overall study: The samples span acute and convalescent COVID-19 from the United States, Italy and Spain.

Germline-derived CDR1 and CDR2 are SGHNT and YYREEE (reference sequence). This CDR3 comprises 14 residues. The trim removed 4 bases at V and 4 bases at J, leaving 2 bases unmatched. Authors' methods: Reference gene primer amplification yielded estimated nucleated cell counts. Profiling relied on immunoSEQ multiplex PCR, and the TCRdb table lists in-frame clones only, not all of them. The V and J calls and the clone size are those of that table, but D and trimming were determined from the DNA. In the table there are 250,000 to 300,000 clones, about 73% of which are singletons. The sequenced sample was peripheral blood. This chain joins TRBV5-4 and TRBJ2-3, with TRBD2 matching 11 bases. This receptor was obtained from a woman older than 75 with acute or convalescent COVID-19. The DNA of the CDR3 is TGTGCCAGCAGCATAGCGGGGGGGCCAGATACGCAGTATTTT. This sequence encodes CASSIAGGPDTQYF.